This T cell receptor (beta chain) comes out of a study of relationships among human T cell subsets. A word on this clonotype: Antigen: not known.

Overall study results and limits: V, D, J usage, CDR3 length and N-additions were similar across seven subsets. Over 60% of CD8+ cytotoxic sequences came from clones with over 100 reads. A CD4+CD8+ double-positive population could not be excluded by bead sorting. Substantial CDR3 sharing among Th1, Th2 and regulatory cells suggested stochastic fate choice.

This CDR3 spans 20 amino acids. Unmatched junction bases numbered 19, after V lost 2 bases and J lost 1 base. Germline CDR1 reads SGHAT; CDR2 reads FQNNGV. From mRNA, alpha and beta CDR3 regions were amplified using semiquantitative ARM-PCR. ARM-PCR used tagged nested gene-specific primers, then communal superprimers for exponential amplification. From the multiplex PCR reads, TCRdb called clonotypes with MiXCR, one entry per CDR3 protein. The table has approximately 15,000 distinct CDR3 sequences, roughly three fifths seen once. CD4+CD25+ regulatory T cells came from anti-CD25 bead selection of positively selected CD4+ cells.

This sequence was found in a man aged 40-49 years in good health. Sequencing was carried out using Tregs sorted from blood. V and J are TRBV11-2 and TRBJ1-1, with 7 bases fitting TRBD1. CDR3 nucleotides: TGTGCCAGCAGCTTAATCCGTGAGGGGGCGCGACGAGGGGGGAACACTGAAGCTTTCTTT. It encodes CASSLIREGARRGGNTEAFF.